Described below is a single T cell receptor (beta chain) sequence and its context. What it binds is not known. The CDR3 is 18 residues long. Germline V CDR1 and CDR2: MNHNY, SVGAGI (reference sequence). With 5 bases removed from V and 4 bases from J, the gap between germline ends came to 21 bases. The sample originates from a study of T cell responses to AZD1222 COVID-19 vaccine. Profiled with immunoSEQ multiplex PCR; TCRdb holds only in-frame clones, not every one. This table holds some 150,000 clones, around 87% found once. Broader study findings: Unmutated regions of variants are reportedly targeted by nearly half of spike-specific TCRs. Only after the peak T cell response were repertoires sampled. Possibly, clonal diversity was underestimated; donors were largely white British and included more females.

The chain has TRBV6-6 and TRBJ2-6; D tentatively fits TRBD1 or TRBD2 (6 bases each). The TCR comes from an adult who received the AZD1222 COVID-19 vaccine. The sample was peripheral blood, taken 28 days after the second AZD1222 dose. CDR3 bases: TGTGCCAGCAGTCCGGGGGCTCCGGGGGCGCGAGGGGCCAACGTCCTGACTTTC. Translated: CASSPGAPGARGANVLTF.